One TCR beta chain is described in this entry. Its specific antigen is unknown. No base-level quality is on record; no much larger clone is a single base apart. The data originate from a study of blood T cell repertoires in COVID-19 (dated by TCRdb to 2020 to 2021). Turning to the overall study: Samples from collaborators originated in the United States, Italy and Spain and spanned both the acute and convalescent phases of COVID-19. The material from the prospective study consisted of cDNA or gDNA derived from T cells, B-cell-depleted T cells, or PBMCs. Deeply sampled blood TCRbeta repertoires from subjects exposed to, actively infected with, or recovered from COVID-19 were included in the dataset. The repertoires were released in a freely available public database meant as a resource for research on the immune response to SARS-CoV-2. Samples came from the ongoing ImmuneRACE study (first 160 participants) plus 1,254 subjects from 6 global collaborators. The sample metadata nearly always contained a de-identified subject ID, COVID-19 status, age in years and sex. Where available, HLA class I and class II types were taken from metadata supplied by the sample provider and were not determined by assay-based typing.

TCRbeta CDR3 regions were amplified from genomic DNA using the immunoSEQ Assay, a bias-controlled multiplex PCR. The original methods were these. Nucleated cell counts per sample were estimated from amplification of reference gene primers within the assay. Sequence reads were collapsed and filtered to measure the absolute abundance of every unique TCRbeta CDR3 rearrangement. Productive Simpson clonality was computed per sample as the square root of Simpson's diversity index over productive rearrangements. Entries here come from immuneACCESS through TCRdb and include only in-frame sequences with V and J called. Some clones fail to appear in such tables; in the studies checked, an unresolved V gene covers under half of the shortfall, and the cause of the remainder is unknown. Clone size and V and J calls were adopted from that table, with D and trimming inferred from the DNA. A total of about 340,000 clones appear in this sample, approximately 89% of them only once. The top ten clones comprise less than 3.5% of the sample.

The investigation overall reported the following: The quantity of clinical and demographic metadata differed by source and by participant and was supplied without curation.

A second Seattle source provided samples from volunteer blood donors who had recovered from COVID-19. The collaborating institutions used their own protocols to collect whole blood in K2EDTA tubes. Collaborator samples were shipped for TCRbeta analysis as frozen whole blood, isolated PBMCs, or DNA extracted from either sample type. V loses 5 bases, J loses 4 bases, and the germline ends lie 11 bases apart. Sequences MNHEY (CDR1) and SVGEGT (CDR2) are obtained from the germline V gene. There are 13 amino acids in the CDR3, from cysteine to phenylalanine inclusive. Only the CDR3 part of the read is kept: 39 bases, read in frame from the first base.

The receptor's source is a woman under 30 who had recovered from COVID-19. Sequenced sample: peripheral blood. The V and J genes are TRBV6-2 or TRBV6-3 and TRBJ1-1; TRBD1 is a weak D gene call, 5 bases matching. The nucleotide sequence reads as follows: TGTGCCAGCAGTAGCAGGGCAAGCACTGAAGCTTTCTTT. Translated, this gives CASSSRASTEAFF.